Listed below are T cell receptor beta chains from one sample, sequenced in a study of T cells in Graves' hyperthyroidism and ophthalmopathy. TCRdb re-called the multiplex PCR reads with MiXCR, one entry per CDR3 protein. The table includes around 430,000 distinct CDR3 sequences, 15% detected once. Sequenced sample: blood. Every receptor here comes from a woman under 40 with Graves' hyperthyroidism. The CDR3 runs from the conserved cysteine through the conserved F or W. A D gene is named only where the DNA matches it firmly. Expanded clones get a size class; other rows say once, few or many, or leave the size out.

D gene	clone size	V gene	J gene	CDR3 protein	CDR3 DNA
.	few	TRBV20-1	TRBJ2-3	CSAPIPGPDTQYF	TGCAGTGCTCCGATACCGGGGCCAGATACGCAGTATTTT
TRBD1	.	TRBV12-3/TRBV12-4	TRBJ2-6	CASSLVPGQGAGANVLTF	TGTGCCAGCAGTTTAGTCCCGGGACAGGGGGCCGGGGCCAACGTCCTGACTTTC
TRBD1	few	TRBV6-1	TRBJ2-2	CATAGGIGAGELFF	TGTGCCACTGCAGGGGGTATTGGCGCCGGGGAGCTGTTTTTT
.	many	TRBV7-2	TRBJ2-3	CASSPVDLHTDTQYF	TGTGCCAGCAGCCCAGTCGACCTACACACAGATACGCAGTATTTT
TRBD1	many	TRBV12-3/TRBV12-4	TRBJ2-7	CASSLWAGGLIYEQYF	TGTGCCAGCAGTTTATGGGCAGGGGGCCTTATCTACGAGCAGTACTTC
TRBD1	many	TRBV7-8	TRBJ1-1	CASSLRQGGAEAFF	TGTGCCAGCAGCCTCCGACAGGGAGGCGCTGAAGCTTTCTTT
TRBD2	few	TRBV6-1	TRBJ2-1	CASNRPGTSGRGYEQFF	TGTGCCAGCAACCGGCCTGGGACTAGCGGGAGAGGGTATGAGCAGTTCTTC
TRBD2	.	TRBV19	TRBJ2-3	CASSMAREGPADMQYF	TGTGCCAGTAGTATGGCCCGGGAGGGCCCTGCAGATATGCAGTATTTT
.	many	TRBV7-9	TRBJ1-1	CASSFTGGEAFF	TGTGCCAGCAGTTTCACCGGCGGTGAAGCTTTCTTT
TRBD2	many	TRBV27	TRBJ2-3	CASSGNTDTQYF	TGTGCCAGTAGCGGGAACACAGATACGCAGTATTTT
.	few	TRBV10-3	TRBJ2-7	CAISDGGGYEQYF	TGTGCCATCAGTGACGGGGGCGGCTACGAGCAGTACTTC
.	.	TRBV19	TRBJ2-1	CASSLPSPSYNEQFF	TGTGCCAGTAGCCTCCCTAGTCCCTCCTACAATGAGCAGTTCTTC
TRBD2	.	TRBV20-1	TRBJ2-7	CSAAREPGPYEQYF	TGCAGTGCGGCGCGGGAGCCCGGACCTTACGAGCAGTACTTC
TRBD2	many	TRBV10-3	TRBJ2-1	CAIRAQKTSGRNNEQFF	TGTGCCATCAGGGCCCAAAAAACTAGCGGGAGGAACAATGAGCAGTTCTTC
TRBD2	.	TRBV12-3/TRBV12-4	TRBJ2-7	CASSRRTSGNSYEQYF	TGTGCCAGCAGTCGAAGGACTAGCGGTAACTCCTACGAGCAGTACTTC
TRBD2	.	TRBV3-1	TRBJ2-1	CASSQAGTMDYDEQFF	TGTGCCAGCAGCCAAGCCGGGACTATGGACTACGATGAGCAGTTCTTC
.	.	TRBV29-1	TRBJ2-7	CSVEDGTSGREQYF	TGCAGCGTTGAAGACGGGACTTCCGGACGAGAGCAGTACTTC